These 21 T cell receptor beta chains were all obtained from the same sample, sequenced in a study of beta chain features in type 1 diabetes. Whole-study findings and limits: TCRB CDR3s were moderately but significantly shorter in Type 1 diabetes patients in all four CD4+ subsets.

Investigators reverse transcribed all isolated RNA, so they sequenced expressed TCRB transcripts. Assay: immunoSEQ multiplex PCR; the TCRdb copy retains only in-frame clones and omits some. The sample has fewer than 45,000 clones, 66% seen once; the top ten hold 1.5% to 2%. These TCRs' antigens remain unknown. Material for sequencing was Tregs from blood. These receptors were collected from a young man with type 1 diabetes. Some clones in this sample may be carry-over from other donors' samples.

This sequence joins TRBV7-8 and TRBJ1-5, with D maybe TRBD1 (5 bases). With 1 base removed from V and 0 bases from J, the gap between germline ends came to 13 bases. From germline, CDR1 is SGHVS and CDR2 FQNEAQ. The CDR3 has 17 amino acids. Here the CDR3 reads CASSLEAGGGSNQPQHF. The CDR3 DNA reads as TGTGCCAGCAGCTTAGAAGCTGGGGGAGGTAGCAATCAGCCCCAGCATTTT.

This clone showed up just a few times. The rearrangement links TRBV7-9 to TRBJ1-2, with 7 bases that match TRBD1. The CDR3 contains 12 residues. The germline V gene has CDR1 SEHNR and CDR2 FQNEAQ (reference sequence). Trimming cost V 5 bases and J 8 bases; bases outside gene matches: 5. CDR3 protein: CASSQTGVGYTF. In DNA, the CDR3 is TGTGCCAGCAGCCAAACAGGGGTGGGCTACACCTTC.

The rearrangement uses TRBV6-5 and TRBJ2-3; 7 nucleotides line up with TRBD1. The CDR3 has 13 residues. Trimming at V came to 5 bases and at J to 7 bases, leaving 6 bases not matched to a gene. Germline lookup yields CDR1 MNHEY and CDR2 SVGAGI. Here the CDR3 reads CASSHRGANTQYF. As DNA, the CDR3 is TGTGCCAGCAGTCACAGGGGCGCGAATACGCAGTATTTT.

This clone was detected only a few times. The chain has TRBV2 and TRBJ2-5, with D possibly TRBD1 on 6 matching bases. Germline V CDR1 and CDR2: SNHLY, FYNNEI. The germline V and J ends were trimmed by 6 bases and 5 bases, with 13 bases remaining between them. The CDR3 has 13 residues. CDR3 bases: TGTGCCAGCAGCTACAGGGTAGGGGAGACCCAGTACTTC. This encodes CASSYRVGETQYF.

The chain recombines TRBV7-2 with TRBJ1-3, with unresolved D. Trimming shortened V by 6 bases and J by 3 bases, and 15 bases separated the two germline ends. Germline values: CDR1 SGHTA, CDR2 FQGNSA. This CDR3 spans 15 amino acids. CDR3 protein: CASSPERWLGNTIYF. CDR3 nucleotide sequence: TGTGCCAGCAGTCCCGAGAGGTGGCTTGGAAACACCATATATTTT.

This clone was observed a few times. This rearrangement joins TRBV7-2 to TRBJ1-6; D not certain. Deletions cut 1 base from V and 0 bases from J, with 4 bases between. Germline assignment: CDR1 SGHTA and CDR2 FQGNSA. CDR3 length: 15 residues. CDR3 residues: CASSLVSSYNSPLHF. CDR3 coding DNA: TGTGCCAGCAGCTTAGTCAGCTCCTATAATTCACCCCTCCACTTT.

The CDR3 nucleotides are TGTGCCAGCAAACCCGGGACTAGCGGGGGGTTAAAGTGGGATGAGCAGTTCTTC. It encodes CASKPGTSGGLKWDEQFF. The chain combines TRBV5-5 with TRBJ2-1; 15 nucleotides align to TRBD2. This CDR3 is built from 18 residues. V was pared by 6 bases and J by 8 bases, with 15 bases of the junction left unmatched. In germline, CDR1 is SGHKS, CDR2 YYEKEE (reference sequence).

CDR3 nucleotide sequence: TGTGCCAGCAGCGCCCGGGACATATCCCCACTCGGCACAGATACGCAGTATTTT. It specifies CASSARDISPLGTDTQYF. The chain has TRBV9 and TRBJ2-3, with D possibly being TRBD1 (6 bases). The CDR3 consists of 18 residues. Looked up from germline, CDR1 is SGDLS and CDR2 is YYNGEE. Between the trimmed V and J ends, which lost 3 bases and 1 base, there was a span of 21 bases. The full variable domain, rest sourced from reference TRBV9 and TRBJ2-3, is DSGVTQTPKHLITATGQRVTLRCSPRSGDLSVYWYQQSLDQGLQFLIQYYNGEERAKGNILERFSAQQFPDLHSELNLSSLELGDSALYFCASSARDISPLGTDTQYFGPGTRLTVL.

The gene calls are TRBV5-4 and TRBJ2-1; 12 bases line up with TRBD2. The junction had 4 bases not matched to a gene; V was cut back by 1 base and J by 8 bases. The CDR3 totals 15 residues. Germline V gives CDR1 SGHNT, CDR2 YYREEE (reference sequence). In nucleotides, the CDR3 is TGTGCCAGCAGCTTGCTTCTAGCGGGGGGGGATGAGCAGTTCTTC. Translation: CASSLLLAGGDEQFF.

The chain recombines TRBV5-5 with TRBJ1-3; TRBD1 is a possible D gene (6 bases). The V gene's germline CDR1 is SGHKS and CDR2 YYEKEE (reference sequence). The CDR3 runs to 16 residues. V lost 4 bases to trimming and J lost 0 bases, with 14 bases between them. The CDR3 loop is CASSPRDTYSGNTIYF. The DNA of the CDR3 is TGTGCCAGCAGCCCTAGGGACACCTACTCTGGAAACACCATATATTTT.

The rearrangement joins TRBV7-2 to TRBJ2-7, with TRBD2 matching over 9 bases. This CDR3 is built from 15 residues. Per the germline V gene, CDR1 is SGHTA and CDR2 is FQGNSA. V shed 1 base, J shed 1 base, and the junction held 2 bases outside the gene matches. The CDR3 DNA sequence: TGTGCCAGCAGCTTAGGGACTAGCGAGTCCTACGAGCAGTACTTC. Translation: CASSLGTSESYEQYF.

This clone appeared a few times. The chain combines TRBV6-5 with TRBJ2-7, with D possibly being TRBD1 (6 bases). CDR1 and CDR2 from the germline V gene are MNHEY and SVGAGI. This CDR3 region has 13 residues. V lost 8 bases to trimming and J lost 0 bases, with 11 bases between them. For the CDR3, the DNA is TGTGCCAGCCGTACAGGGAGCTCCTACGAGCAGTACTTC. Translated: CASRTGSSYEQYF.

This clone has a single count. The gene calls are TRBV6-1 and TRBJ2-7; 9 nucleotides align to TRBD1. The CDR3 is 13 residues long. Germline CDR1 and CDR2: MNHNS and SASEGT. J lost 7 bases, V lost 3 bases, and 4 bases had no gene match. Here the CDR3 reads CASSDGTGLEQYF. CDR3 in DNA: TGTGCCAGCAGTGACGGGACAGGGTTGGAGCAGTACTTC.

The V gene is TRBV5-1, the J gene TRBJ2-3; tentative D call: TRBD1 (6 bases). Germline loops: CDR1 SGHRS, CDR2 YFSETQ. This CDR3 has 14 amino acids. Trimming took off 4 bases at V and 2 bases at J, with 11 bases between the two ends. CDR3 DNA sequence: TGCGCCAGCAGCCTAGACAGGAACACAGATACGCAGTATTTT. As protein: CASSLDRNTDTQYF.

This clone was observed a handful of times. The CDR3 is CASSFGGTGGETQYF. CDR3 DNA sequence: TGTGCCAGCAGCTTCGGGGGGACGGGGGGAGAGACCCAGTACTTC. The chain carries TRBV5-6 and TRBJ2-5, with 7 bases matching TRBD2. Germline assignment: CDR1 SGHDT and CDR2 YYEEEE. The CDR3 loop spans 15 amino acids. V shed 2 bases, J shed 4 bases, and the junction held 8 bases outside the gene matches.

This chain joins TRBV5-1 and TRBJ2-3; maybe TRBD2 (7 bases). Germline lookup yields CDR1 SGHRS and CDR2 YFSETQ. This CDR3 is 16 amino acids long. Trimming took 4 bases from V and 6 from J, leaving 21 bases between them. CDR3 loop: CASSRTLGGQSDTQYF. The CDR3 region has the DNA TGCGCCAGCAGCCGTACTTTGGGGGGGCAATCGGATACGCAGTATTTT.

The genes are TRBV6-1 and TRBJ1-4; the D gene is possibly TRBD1 (5 bases). This CDR3 has 15 residues. V dropped 7 bases and J dropped 5 bases, with 17 bases sitting between them. CDR1 and CDR2 (germline): MNHNS, SASEGT. The CDR3 DNA is TGTGCCAGCACCCCCATCTGGGGGGTGAATGAAAAACTGTTTTTT. It specifies CASTPIWGVNEKLFF.

This chain links TRBV4-1 with TRBJ2-6; the D is unclear. The CDR3 contains 18 residues. The germline V gene encodes CDR1 MGHRA and CDR2 YSYEKL. The ends were cut back, 0 bases at V and 0 bases at J, with 12 bases in the middle. The CDR3 DNA sequence: TGCGCCAGCAGCCAAGATTGGGCAGGCTTCTCTGGGGCCAACGTCCTGACTTTC. Protein: CASSQDWAGFSGANVLTF.

This sequence joins TRBV19 and TRBJ2-6; tentatively, D is TRBD1 (5 bases). The V and J ends lost 10 bases and 2 bases respectively, with 15 bases between them. Per the germline V gene, CDR1 is LNHDA and CDR2 is SQIVND (reference sequence). The CDR3 extends over 15 amino acids. CDR3 in DNA: TGTGCCACCAAGGACCAAGGGGCTGGGGCCAACGTCCTGACTTTC. Its translation is CATKDQGAGANVLTF.

This clone was observed a few times. The rearrangement uses TRBV11-2 and TRBJ2-6; tentatively, D is TRBD1 (5 bases). The CDR3 totals 19 residues. CDR1 is SGHAT and CDR2 is FQNNGV in the germline V gene. The V and J ends lost 5 bases and 4 bases respectively, with 24 bases between them. This chain's CDR3 is CASSPSLGQGKRGANVLTF. The CDR3 DNA is TGTGCCAGCAGCCCTAGTTTGGGGCAGGGAAAACGAGGGGCCAACGTCCTGACTTTC.

A remark on this clone: A junction boundary mismatches the germline segment, possibly from a read error. The V gene is TRBV4-1, the J gene TRBJ2-5; 8 nucleotides align to TRBD1. This CDR3 region has 16 residues. Germline CDR1 reads MGHRA; CDR2 reads YSYEKL. The CDR3 DNA follows: TGTGCCAGCAGCCACCAGGCCACACAGGGGGGAGAGACCCAGTACTTC. The encoded protein is CASSHQATQGGETQYF.